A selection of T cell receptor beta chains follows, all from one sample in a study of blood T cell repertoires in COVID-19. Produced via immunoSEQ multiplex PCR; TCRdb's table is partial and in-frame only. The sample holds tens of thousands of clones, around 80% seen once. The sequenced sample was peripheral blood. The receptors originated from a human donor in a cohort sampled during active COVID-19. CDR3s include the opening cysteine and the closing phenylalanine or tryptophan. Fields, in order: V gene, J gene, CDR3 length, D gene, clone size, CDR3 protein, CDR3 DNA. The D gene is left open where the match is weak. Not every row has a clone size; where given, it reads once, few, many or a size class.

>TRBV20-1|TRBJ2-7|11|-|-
CSAEIGDEQYF
TGCAGTGCTGAGATTGGAGACGAGCAGTACTTC
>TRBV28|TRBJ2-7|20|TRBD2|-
CASSLVRSNSGRRFPHEQYF
TGTGCCAGCAGCCTCGTGAGAAGTAATAGCGGGAGACGGTTCCCTCACGAGCAGTACTTC
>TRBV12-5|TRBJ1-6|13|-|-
CASGSDYNSPLHF
TGTGCTTCGGGTTCGGATTATAATTCACCCCTCCACTTT
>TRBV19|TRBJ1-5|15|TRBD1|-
CASSSLSGGSQPQHF
TGTGCCAGTAGTTCCCTCTCAGGGGGCAGTCAGCCCCAGCATTTT
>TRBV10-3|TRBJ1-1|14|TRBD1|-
CAITAGQGNTEAFF
TGTGCCATCACCGCGGGACAGGGGAACACTGAAGCTTTCTTT
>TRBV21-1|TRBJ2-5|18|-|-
CASSKSPEGTGDQETQYF
TGTGCCAGCAGCAAATCCCCCGAGGGGACAGGGGATCAAGAGACCCAGTACTTC
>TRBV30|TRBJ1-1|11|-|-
CAWREEGGAFF
TGTGCCTGGAGGGAAGAAGGGGGAGCTTTCTTT
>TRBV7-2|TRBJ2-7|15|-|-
CASSLAGGVNYEQYF
TGTGCCAGCAGCTTAGCGGGGGGAGTGAACTACGAGCAGTACTTC
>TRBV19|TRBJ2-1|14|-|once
CASSIGEAEGEQFF
TGTGCCAGTAGTATAGGCGAAGCCGAGGGTGAGCAGTTCTTC
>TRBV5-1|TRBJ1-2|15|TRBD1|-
CASSRATGGNYGYTF
TGCGCCAGCAGCCGTGCGACAGGGGGTAACTATGGCTACACCTTC
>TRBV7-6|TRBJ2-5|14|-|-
CASSVRGSGETQYF
TGTGCCAGCAGCGTCAGGGGATCGGGGGAGACCCAGTACTTC
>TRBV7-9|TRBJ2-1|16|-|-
CASSFGRGSSYNEQFF
TGTGCCAGCAGCTTCGGGCGGGGTAGCTCCTACAATGAGCAGTTCTTC
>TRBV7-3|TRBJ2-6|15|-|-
CASRGGDSGANVLTF
TGTGCCAGCAGAGGCGGGGACTCTGGGGCCAACGTCCTGACTTTC
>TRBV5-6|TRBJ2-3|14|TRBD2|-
CASTREVGTDTQYF
TGTGCCAGCACCCGGGAGGTAGGAACAGATACGCAGTATTTT
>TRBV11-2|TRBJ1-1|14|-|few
CASSLGATGEEAFF
TGTGCCAGCAGCTTAGGGGCGACGGGAGAAGAAGCTTTCTTT
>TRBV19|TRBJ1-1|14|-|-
CASSISWRNTEAFF
TGTGCCAGTAGTATAAGTTGGAGGAACACTGAAGCTTTCTTT
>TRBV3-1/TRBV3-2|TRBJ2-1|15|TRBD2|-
CASSQDPSGSNEQFF
TGTGCCAGCAGCCAAGATCCTAGCGGCTCCAATGAGCAGTTCTTC
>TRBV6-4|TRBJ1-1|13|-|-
CASRRGTNTEAFF
TGTGCCAGCAGGCGGGGGACAAACACTGAAGCTTTCTTT
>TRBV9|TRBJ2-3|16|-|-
CASSVNSGQSTDTQYF
TGTGCCAGCAGCGTAAACAGCGGACAGAGCACAGATACGCAGTATTTT
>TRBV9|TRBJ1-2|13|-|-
CASSQVQNHGYTF
TGTGCCAGCAGCCAGGTACAGAACCATGGCTACACCTTC
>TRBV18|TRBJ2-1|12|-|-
CASSPSTQEQFF
TGTGCCAGCTCACCTAGCACCCAGGAGCAGTTCTTC
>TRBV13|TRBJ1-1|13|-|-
CASSLKAGTEAFF
TGTGCCAGCAGCTTAAAGGCAGGGACTGAAGCTTTCTTT
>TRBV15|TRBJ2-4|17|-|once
CATSRDRRGQGKNIQYF
TGTGCCACCAGCAGAGATAGGAGGGGGCAAGGGAAAAACATTCAGTACTTC
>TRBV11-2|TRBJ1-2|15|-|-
CASSLDLNRVGGYTF
TGTGCCAGCAGCTTAGATCTTAACAGGGTGGGGGGCTACACCTTC
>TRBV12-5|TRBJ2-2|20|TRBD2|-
CASGLVPRLAGGPGTGELFF
TGTGCTAGTGGTTTGGTACCCCGACTAGCGGGAGGGCCGGGCACCGGGGAGCTGTTTTTT
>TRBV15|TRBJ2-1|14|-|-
CATSNSLAPNEQFF
TGTGCCACCAGCAATTCACTAGCTCCGAATGAGCAGTTCTTC
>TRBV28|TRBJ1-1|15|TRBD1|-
CASKKQGGLNTEAFF
TGTGCCAGCAAGAAACAGGGGGGACTGAACACTGAAGCTTTCTTT
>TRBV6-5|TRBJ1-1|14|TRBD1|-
CASVRDRGRIEAFF
TGTGCCAGCGTGAGGGACAGGGGGCGCATAGAAGCTTTCTTT
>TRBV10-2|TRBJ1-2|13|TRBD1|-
CASSAGQGSGYTF
TGCGCCAGCAGTGCGGGACAGGGAAGTGGCTACACCTTC
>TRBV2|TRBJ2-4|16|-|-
CASSAEGGGAKNIQYF
TGTGCCAGCAGTGCTGAGGGAGGAGGAGCCAAAAACATTCAGTACTTC
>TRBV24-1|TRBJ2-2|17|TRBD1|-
CATSEYSGTGITGELFF
TGTGCCACCAGTGAGTACTCCGGGACAGGGATCACCGGGGAGCTGTTTTTT
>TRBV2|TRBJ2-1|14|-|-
CASTPDISYNEQFF
TGTGCCAGTACCCCAGACATCTCCTACAATGAGCAGTTCTTC
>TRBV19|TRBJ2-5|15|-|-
CASRPGGGSRETQYF
TGTGCCAGTAGACCGGGGGGCGGGAGCCGTGAGACCCAGTACTTC
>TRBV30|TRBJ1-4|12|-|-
CAWSDERSKLFF
TGTGCCTGGAGTGACGAACGGTCCAAACTGTTTTTT
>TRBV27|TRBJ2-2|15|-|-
CASSSPGDNTGELFF
TGTGCCAGCAGTTCCCCGGGGGATAACACCGGGGAGCTGTTTTTT
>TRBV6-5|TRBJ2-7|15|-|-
CASSYSARKTYEQYF
TGTGCCAGCAGTTACTCCGCGAGGAAAACCTACGAGCAGTACTTC
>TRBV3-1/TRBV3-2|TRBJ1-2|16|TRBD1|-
CASSSKAGQGVYGYTF
TGTGCCAGCAGCTCCAAGGCGGGACAGGGCGTCTATGGCTACACCTTC
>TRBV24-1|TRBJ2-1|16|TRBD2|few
CATSDFFSGRVNEQFF
TGTGCCACCAGTGATTTCTTTAGCGGGAGGGTTAATGAGCAGTTCTTC
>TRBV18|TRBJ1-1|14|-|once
CASSPNDRHTEAFF
TGTGCCAGCTCACCAAATGACAGGCACACTGAAGCTTTCTTT
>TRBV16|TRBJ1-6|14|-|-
CASSQIGRGSPLHF
TGTGCCAGCAGCCAAATCGGGAGGGGTTCACCCCTCCACTTT
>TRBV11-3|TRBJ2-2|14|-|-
CASSLTRDDGELFF
TGTGCCAGCAGCTTAACCAGGGATGACGGGGAGCTGTTTTTT
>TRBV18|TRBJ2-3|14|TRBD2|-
CASSTDSGGDTQYF
TGTGCCAGCTCCACGGACAGCGGGGGGGATACGCAGTATTTT
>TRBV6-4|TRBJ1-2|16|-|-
CASSTPYDRLTYGYTF
TGTGCCAGCAGTACTCCGTACGACAGGTTAACCTATGGCTACACCTTC
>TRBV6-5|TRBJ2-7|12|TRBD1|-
CASGDRFYEQYF
TGTGCCAGCGGGGACAGATTCTACGAGCAGTACTTC
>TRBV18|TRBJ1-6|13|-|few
CASSPSQNSPLHF
TGTGCCAGCTCACCATCCCAGAATTCACCCCTCCACTTT
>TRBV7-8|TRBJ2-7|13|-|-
CASSPPTPREQYF
TGTGCCAGCAGCCCCCCCACCCCTAGGGAGCAGTACTTC
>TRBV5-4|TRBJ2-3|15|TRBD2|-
CASSLGLASTDTQYF
TGTGCCAGCAGCCTGGGACTAGCAAGCACAGATACGCAGTATTTT
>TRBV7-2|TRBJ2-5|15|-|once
CASSLESSYQETQYF
TGTGCCAGCAGCTTAGAGAGCTCGTACCAAGAGACCCAGTACTTC
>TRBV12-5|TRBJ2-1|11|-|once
CASGFGNEQFF
TGTGCTAGTGGTTTCGGCAATGAGCAGTTCTTC
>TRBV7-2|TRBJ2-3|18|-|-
CASSLEVWRRVRTDTQYF
TGTGCCAGCAGCTTAGAGGTTTGGAGGCGGGTTCGCACAGATACGCAGTATTTT
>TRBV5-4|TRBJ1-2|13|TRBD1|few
CASSRDSNYGYTF
TGTGCCAGCAGCCGGGACAGTAACTATGGCTACACCTTC
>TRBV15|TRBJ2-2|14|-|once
CATSRFRGIGELFF
TGTGCCACCAGCAGATTCAGGGGTATCGGGGAGCTGTTTTTT
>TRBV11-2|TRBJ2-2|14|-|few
CASSLTPPSGELFF
TGTGCCAGCAGCTTAACTCCCCCTTCGGGGGAGCTGTTTTTT
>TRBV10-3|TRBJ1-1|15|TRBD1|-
CAISETNPGGTEAFF
TGTGCCATCAGTGAGACAAATCCAGGGGGAACTGAAGCTTTCTTT
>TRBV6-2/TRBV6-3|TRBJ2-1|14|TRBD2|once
CASSYGLAVAGAFF
TGTGCCAGCAGTTACGGCCTAGCGGTGGCAGGTGCGTTCTTC
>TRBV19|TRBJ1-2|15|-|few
CASSIDHRTNYGYTF
TGTGCCAGTAGTATAGATCACAGAACTAACTATGGCTACACCTTC
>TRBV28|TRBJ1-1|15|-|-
CASSLSGGVNTEAFF
TGTGCCAGCAGTTTAAGTGGGGGGGTAAACACTGAAGCTTTCTTT
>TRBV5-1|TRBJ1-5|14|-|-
CASSDGTPAQPQHF
TGCGCCAGCAGCGACGGGACACCGGCTCAGCCCCAGCATTTT